This paragraph reports one T cell receptor beta chain. At least ten counts were recorded for this clonotype. Its antigen specificity is not known. No much larger clone is present one base from it, and per-base qualities are unavailable. This sample is part of a study of read filtering for tumor transcriptome and immune sequencing (TCRdb year 2020). A note on the overall study: The cohort was composed of 17 male and some 13 female patients, with a mean age of approximately 66 years and an age range of roughly 45 to 85. By revised international staging, about 8 patients were R-ISS I, some 17 were R-ISS II and 7 were R-ISS III. Whole-transcriptome libraries were prepared with the TruSeq RNA Access Library Prep Kit after DNase treatment. TCR-region mapped reads per sample ranged from about 4.05 to 10.27 million with IR-seq versus only 85 to 1273 with RNA-seq. Using the same bone marrow samples, the study compared TCR repertoires obtained by targeted immune repertoire sequencing with those obtained by bulk whole-transcriptome sequencing. A main aim was a read-filtering strategy for immune repertoire data, specifically whether clonotypes supported by a single read should be removed. On the study overall, not on this receptor specifically: Compared with RNA-seq, IR-seq captured clonotypes at much greater depth and more reliably, and a smaller IR-seq throughput was enough to identify most of the shared clonotypes. In IR-seq, about 82% of clonotypes but approximately 3.7% of total reads were represented by single-read clonotypes, whereas in RNA-seq, around 73% of clonotypes and around 45% of reads were represented by single-read clonotypes. When single-read clonotypes were removed, the proportions of shared clonotypes in IR-seq and RNA-seq correlated more strongly. Rather than purified T cells, the sorted CD138-negative fraction was a mixed bone marrow immune population.

CDR1 and CDR2 (MNHNY, SVGAGI) derive from the germline V gene (reference sequence). The CDR3 runs 13 residues from the cysteine to the phenylalanine. The CDR3 DNA has 39 bases and is translated from base 1. For this chain, trimming is 6 bases at the V end and 5 bases at the J end, and the number of junction bases without a gene match is 5. Each patient had bone marrow sampled at the time of active disease. Isolation of bone marrow mononuclear cells was performed by Ficoll-Hypaque density gradient centrifugation. To remove myeloma plasma cells, the cells were labeled with CD138 magnetic microbeads on a MACS separator, and CD138-negative cells were then collected by negative selection. Purity of the isolated cells was checked by flow cytometry on an Attune NxT using CD138 antibodies. Total RNA was extracted using TRIzol reagent and was quantified on a NanoDrop spectrophotometer. Paired RNA-seq and IR-seq were performed on each patient's CD138-negative bone marrow sample.

TCR libraries were built from approximately 0.4 ug RNA with the Immunoverse kit, using molecular barcoded adaptors covering alpha/delta and beta/gamma chains. TCR library preparation used the same RNA that was used for transcriptome sequencing. TCR libraries were sequenced on an Illumina HiSeq 4000 with 2 x 150 cycles. In the source study's methods: With MiXCR, TCR reads were aligned to human V, D, J and C references and assembled into CDR3 clonotypes, with quality filtering and error correction included. Clonotype counts and gene usage diversity were analyzed with the tcR package in R. Raw mapping reads were checked after the RNA-seq reads had been mapped by STAR aligner version 2.5.3a onto the human GRCh37 genome. To test the effect of sequencing depth on detected clonotypes, IR-seq fastq files were randomly downsampled using Seqtk 1.3. Using fastp at Q25 and MiXCR, TCRdb reprocessed the public reads and kept productive beta chains. Records with the same CDR3 protein are collapsed into one entry carrying the most frequent genes and DNA. These V and J calls rely on TCRdb rather than the paper's analysis. In all, the sample holds under 25,000 distinct CDR3 sequences, and about an eighth of those were seen once. In total, the top ten clones hold about 70% of the sample.

This TCR was recovered from a donor aged 40 or older with multiple myeloma. Sequenced sample: a population of CD138-negative cells sorted from bone marrow. Taken with the paper, the label for cell subset or site translates to: bone marrow mononuclear cells depleted of CD138+ plasma/myeloma cells by negative magnetic selection. The V and J genes are TRBV6-6 and TRBJ2-5; TRBD1 matches 8 bases in the middle. The CDR3 region reads CASSATGAETQYF. The DNA sequence is as follows: TGTGCCAGCAGCGCGACAGGGGCCGAGACCCAGTACTTC.